The rows below give T cell receptor beta chains drawn from one sample of a study of cytomegalovirus exposure and HLA in healthy donors. Using immunoSEQ multiplex PCR, the repertoire was profiled, and TCRdb retains in-frame clones only, with some absent. This sample has 130,000 or so clones, with around nine tenths found just once. The source material was PBMCs. The receptors come from a woman aged 30 to 39 in good health and CMV-seronegative. The CDR3 runs from the conserved cysteine through the conserved F or W. D genes are given only for firm matches. Part of the rows lack a size; the others show once, few, many or a class for expanded clones.

CDR3	DNA	V	D	size	J
CASSLTGGSYNSPLHF	TGTGCCAGCAGCTTAACAGGGGGCTCTTATAATTCACCCCTCCACTTT	TRBV7-6	TRBD1	NA	TRBJ1-6
CASSPAGTVGYEQYF	TGTGCCAGTAGTCCGGCCGGGACAGTGGGCTACGAGCAGTACTTC	TRBV19	TRBD1	NA	TRBJ2-7
CASSLFVYNEQFF	TGTGCCAGCTCTCTGTTTGTTTACAATGAGCAGTTCTTC	TRBV7-9	NA	NA	TRBJ2-1
CASSFQGNEQFF	TGTGCCAGCAGTTTTCAGGGGAATGAGCAGTTCTTC	TRBV27	NA	NA	TRBJ2-1
CASNRDRGRLGQYF	TGTGCCAGCAACCGGGACAGGGGGCGTTTAGGGCAGTACTTC	TRBV6-1	TRBD1	NA	TRBJ2-7
CASRGTASASTDTQYF	TGTGCCAGTAGGGGGACAGCCAGTGCTAGCACAGATACGCAGTATTTT	TRBV19	TRBD1	NA	TRBJ2-3
CASSSGGLNYGYTF	TGTGCCAGCAGCTCGGGGGGTTTAAACTATGGCTACACCTTC	TRBV5-6	NA	NA	TRBJ1-2
CASSLSQRVGISYNEQFF	TGTGCCAGCAGTCTATCGCAGAGGGTAGGGATTTCCTACAATGAGCAGTTCTTC	TRBV7-6	NA	NA	TRBJ2-1
CASSPPGSGGLYEQYF	TGTGCCAGCTCACCCCCTGGAAGCGGAGGGTTGTACGAGCAGTACTTC	TRBV18	NA	NA	TRBJ2-7
CASSIDPWGLAGVRNEQFF	TGTGCCAGTAGTATAGATCCCTGGGGGCTAGCGGGAGTGAGGAATGAGCAGTTCTTC	TRBV19	TRBD2	once	TRBJ2-1
CAWRALGRDVMGEQFF	TGTGCCTGGAGAGCCCTAGGCAGGGATGTGATGGGTGAGCAGTTCTTC	TRBV30	NA	NA	TRBJ2-1
CASSLRGGREQYF	TGTGCCAGCAGCTTGCGGGGGGGACGCGAGCAGTACTTC	TRBV5-4	TRBD2	NA	TRBJ2-7
CASSPRQGSYNEQFF	TGTGCCAGCAGTCCTAGACAGGGTTCCTACAATGAGCAGTTCTTC	TRBV27	TRBD1	NA	TRBJ2-1
CASSSGGGRRYGYTF	TGTGCCAGCAGCTCGGGGGGGGGTCGGCGCTATGGCTACACCTTC	TRBV5-6	NA	NA	TRBJ1-2
CASSRQGWEKLFF	TGTGCCAGCAGTCGACAGGGGTGGGAAAAACTGTTTTTT	TRBV28	TRBD1	NA	TRBJ1-4
CASSPLDGGTDTQYF	TGTGCCAGCAGCCCTCTTGACGGGGGCACAGATACGCAGTATTTT	TRBV7-9	NA	once	TRBJ2-3
CSGRTVNKQYF	TGCAGCGGACGGACAGTGAATAAGCAGTACTTC	TRBV29-1	NA	NA	TRBJ2-7
CASSLGQISGNTIYF	TGTGCCAGCAGCTTGGGACAGATCTCTGGAAACACCATATATTTT	TRBV5-6	NA	NA	TRBJ1-3
CASSSDTLRYF	TGCGCCAGCAGCTCGGACACCCTCAGATACTTC	TRBV5-1	NA	NA	TRBJ2-7
CASSSRLGRGRVYYGYTF	TGTGCCAGCAGCTCCCGTCTGGGCAGGGGGCGGGTGTACTATGGCTACACCTTC	TRBV27	TRBD1	NA	TRBJ1-2
CASSVTGASYEQYF	TGTGCCAGCAGCGTGACAGGGGCCAGCTACGAGCAGTACTTC	TRBV7-9	TRBD1	once	TRBJ2-7
CASSYQIRGRGYTF	TGTGCCAGCAGCTACCAAATCAGGGGACGTGGCTACACCTTC	TRBV7-2	NA	once	TRBJ1-2
CSSSSTAYEQYF	TGTTCCAGCAGCTCAACAGCTTACGAGCAGTACTTC	TRBV7-9	NA	NA	TRBJ2-7
CASSPGTGWVETQYF	TGTGCCAGCTCACCCGGGACAGGGTGGGTAGAGACCCAGTACTTC	TRBV18	TRBD1	NA	TRBJ2-5
CASSWTDRANYNEQFF	TGTGCCAGCAGCTGGACAGACAGGGCCAACTACAATGAGCAGTTCTTC	TRBV13	TRBD1	NA	TRBJ2-1
CASSPGLAGVTSYNEQFF	TGTGCCAGCTCACCAGGGCTAGCGGGAGTTACATCCTACAATGAGCAGTTCTTC	TRBV18	TRBD2	NA	TRBJ2-1
CASSISGGESRQPQHF	TGTGCCAGTAGTATAAGCGGCGGTGAATCGCGTCAGCCCCAGCATTTT	TRBV19	NA	NA	TRBJ1-5
CASSGRYSGSDEQYF	TGTGCCAGCAGTGGACGGTATTCGGGTAGCGACGAGCAGTACTTC	TRBV6-5	NA	NA	TRBJ2-7
CASTLDSQNTEAFF	TGTGCCAGCACCCTGGACAGCCAGAACACTGAAGCTTTCTTT	TRBV7-9	NA	NA	TRBJ1-1
CASSRTGVGNTIYF	TGTGCCAGTAGCCGGACAGGGGTTGGAAACACCATATATTTT	TRBV19	TRBD1	NA	TRBJ1-3
CASSQDPAGGQQETQYF	TGCGCCAGCAGCCAAGATCCAGCGGGGGGGCAACAAGAGACCCAGTACTTC	TRBV4-3	TRBD2	NA	TRBJ2-5
CASSSSIQGFKDTQYF	TGCGCCAGCAGCTCGAGTATACAGGGGTTCAAAGATACGCAGTATTTT	TRBV5-1	TRBD1	NA	TRBJ2-3
CASSLMTGNEQYF	TGTGCCAGCAGTTTAATGACAGGGAACGAGCAGTACTTC	TRBV27	TRBD1	NA	TRBJ2-7
CASSFRDGGYTF	TGTGCCAGCAGCTTCAGGGATGGTGGCTACACCTTC	TRBV7-2	NA	NA	TRBJ1-2
CASTLIYTNYGYTF	TGTGCCAGTACGCTTATTTACACTAACTATGGCTACACCTTC	TRBV19	NA	NA	TRBJ1-2
CASFTGTAGANVLTF	TGTGCCAGTTTCACAGGGACCGCTGGGGCCAACGTCCTGACTTTC	TRBV19	NA	NA	TRBJ2-6